The clone carrying this TCR beta chain was seen ten or more times. As yet, its antigen is unknown. The ends were cut back, 0 bases at V and 5 bases at J, with 16 bases in the middle. CDR3 length: 16 residues. Germline loops: CDR1 SGHRS, CDR2 YFSETQ. Blood bank volunteers in Maryland, USA, served as healthy controls. This sample is part of a study of neurological immune-mediated disorders. General study findings and limits: Patients with HTLV-1-associated myelopathy had the highest level of TCR clonal expansion, whereas patients with multiple sclerosis had the lowest level, falling beneath the level found in healthy controls.

5'RACE generated cDNA with 10-nucleotide random UMIs. TCRdb fed the 5' RACE reads into MiXCR, producing one record per CDR3 protein. The sample holds tens of thousands of distinct CDR3 sequences, about 9.7% seen once. This TCR derives from a man between 50 and 59 years old in good health. Sequenced input: PBMCs. V usage is TRBV5-1 and J usage is TRBJ2-3; D not certain. The CDR3: CASSLGSPATQDTQYF. DNA of the CDR3: TGCGCCAGCAGCTTGGGGTCCCCCGCGACCCAAGATACGCAGTATTTT.